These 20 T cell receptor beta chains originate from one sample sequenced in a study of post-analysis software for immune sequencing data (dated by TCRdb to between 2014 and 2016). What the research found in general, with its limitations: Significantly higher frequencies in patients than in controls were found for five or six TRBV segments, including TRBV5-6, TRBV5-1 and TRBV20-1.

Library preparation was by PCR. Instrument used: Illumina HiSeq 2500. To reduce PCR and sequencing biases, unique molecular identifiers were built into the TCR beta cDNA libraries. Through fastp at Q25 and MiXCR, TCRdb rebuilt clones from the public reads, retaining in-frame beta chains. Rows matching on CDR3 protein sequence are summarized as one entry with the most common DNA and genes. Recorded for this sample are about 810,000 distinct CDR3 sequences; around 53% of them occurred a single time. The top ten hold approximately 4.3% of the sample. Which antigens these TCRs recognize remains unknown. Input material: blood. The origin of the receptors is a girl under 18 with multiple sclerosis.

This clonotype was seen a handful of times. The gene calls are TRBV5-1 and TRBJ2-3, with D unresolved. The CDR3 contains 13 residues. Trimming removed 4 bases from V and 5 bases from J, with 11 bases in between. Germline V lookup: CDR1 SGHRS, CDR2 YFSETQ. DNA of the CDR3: TGCGCCAGCAGCACCCGGAGAGGAGATACGCAGTATTTT. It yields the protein CASSTRRGDTQYF.

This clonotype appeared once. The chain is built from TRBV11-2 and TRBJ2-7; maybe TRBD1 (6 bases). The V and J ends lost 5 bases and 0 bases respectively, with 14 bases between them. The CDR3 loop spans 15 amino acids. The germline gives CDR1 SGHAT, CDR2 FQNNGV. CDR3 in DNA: TGTGCCAGCAGCGGGGGCTGGGCCCTCTCCTACGAGCAGTACTTC. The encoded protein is CASSGGWALSYEQYF.

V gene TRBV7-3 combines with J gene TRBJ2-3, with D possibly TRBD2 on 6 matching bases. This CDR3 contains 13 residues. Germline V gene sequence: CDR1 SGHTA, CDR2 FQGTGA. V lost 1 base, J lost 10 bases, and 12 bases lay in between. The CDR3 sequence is CASSLKFSGSQYF. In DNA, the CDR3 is TGTGCCAGCAGCTTAAAGTTTAGCGGATCGCAGTATTTT.

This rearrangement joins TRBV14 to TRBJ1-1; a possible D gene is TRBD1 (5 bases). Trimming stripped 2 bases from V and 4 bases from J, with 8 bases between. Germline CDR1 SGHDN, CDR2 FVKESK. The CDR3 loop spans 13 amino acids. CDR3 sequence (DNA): TGTGCCAGCAGCCAAAGAGGGGTCACTGAAGCTTTCTTT. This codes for CASSQRGVTEAFF. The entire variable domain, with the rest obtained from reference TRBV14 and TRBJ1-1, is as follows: EAGVTQFPSHSVIEKGQTVTLRCDPISGHDNLYWYRRVMGKEIKFLLHFVKESKQDESGMPNNRFLAERTGGTYSTLKVQPAELEDSGVYFCASSQRGVTEAFFGQGTRLTVV.

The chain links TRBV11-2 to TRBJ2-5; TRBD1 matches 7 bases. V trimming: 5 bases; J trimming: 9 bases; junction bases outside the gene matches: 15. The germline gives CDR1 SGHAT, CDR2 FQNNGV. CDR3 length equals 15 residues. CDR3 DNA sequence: TGTGCCAGCAGCGCACGGGACAGCTTTCCTGGGGCCCAGTACTTC. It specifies CASSARDSFPGAQYF. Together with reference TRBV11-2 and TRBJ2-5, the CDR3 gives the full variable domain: EAGVAQSPRYKIIEKRQSVAFWCNPISGHATLYWYQQILGQGPKLLIQFQNNGVVDDSQLPKDRFSAERLKGVDSTLKIQPAKLEDSAVYLCASSARDSFPGAQYFGPGTRLLVL.

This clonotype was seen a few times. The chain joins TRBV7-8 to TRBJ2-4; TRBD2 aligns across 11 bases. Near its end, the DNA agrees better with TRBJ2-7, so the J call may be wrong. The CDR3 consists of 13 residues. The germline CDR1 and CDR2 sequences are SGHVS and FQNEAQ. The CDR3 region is CASSSTSGNEQYF. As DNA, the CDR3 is TGTGCCAGCAGCTCGACTAGCGGGAACGAGCAGTACTTC.

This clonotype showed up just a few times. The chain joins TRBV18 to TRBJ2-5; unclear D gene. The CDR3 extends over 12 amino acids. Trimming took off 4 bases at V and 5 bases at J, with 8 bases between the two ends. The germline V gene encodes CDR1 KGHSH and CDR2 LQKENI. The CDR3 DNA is TGTGCCAGCTCACTGCCCGTTGAGACCCAGTACTTC. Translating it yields CASSLPVETQYF.

CDR3 amino acids: CASSSDRPDNPYEQYF. The CDR3 nucleotides are TGTGCCAGCAGCTCCGACAGACCAGATAACCCCTACGAGCAGTACTTC. This chain connects TRBV7-9 to TRBJ2-7; D perhaps matches TRBD1 (5 bases). CDR1 is SEHNR, CDR2 FQNEAQ, per germline (reference sequence). Trimming took off 4 bases at V and 2 bases at J, with 18 bases between the two ends. The CDR3 loop spans 16 amino acids.

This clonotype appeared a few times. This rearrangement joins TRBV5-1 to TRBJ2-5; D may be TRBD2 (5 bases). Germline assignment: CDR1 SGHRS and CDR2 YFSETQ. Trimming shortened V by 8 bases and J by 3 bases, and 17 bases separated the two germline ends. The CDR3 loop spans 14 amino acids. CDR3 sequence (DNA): TGCGCCAGTAGATCGGGCGGGTACAAAGAGACCCAGTACTTC. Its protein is CASRSGGYKETQYF.

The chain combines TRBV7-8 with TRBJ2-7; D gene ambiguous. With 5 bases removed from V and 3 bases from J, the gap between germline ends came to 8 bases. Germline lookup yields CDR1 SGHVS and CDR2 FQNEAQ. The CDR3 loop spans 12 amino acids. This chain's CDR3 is CASSRPYYEQYF. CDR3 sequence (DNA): TGTGCCAGCAGCCGGCCTTACTACGAGCAGTACTTC. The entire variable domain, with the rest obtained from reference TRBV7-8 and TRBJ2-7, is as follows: GAGVSQSPRYKVAKRGQDVALRCDPISGHVSLFWYQQALGQGPEFLTYFQNEAQLDKSGLPSDRFFAERPEGSVSTLKIQRTQQEDSAVYLCASSRPYYEQYFGPGTRLTVT.

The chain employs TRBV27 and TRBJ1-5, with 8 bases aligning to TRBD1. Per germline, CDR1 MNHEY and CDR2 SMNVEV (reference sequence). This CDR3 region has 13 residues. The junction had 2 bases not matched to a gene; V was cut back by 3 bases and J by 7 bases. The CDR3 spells CASSFQGAQPQHF. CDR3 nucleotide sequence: TGTGCCAGCAGTTTTCAGGGGGCCCAGCCCCAGCATTTT.

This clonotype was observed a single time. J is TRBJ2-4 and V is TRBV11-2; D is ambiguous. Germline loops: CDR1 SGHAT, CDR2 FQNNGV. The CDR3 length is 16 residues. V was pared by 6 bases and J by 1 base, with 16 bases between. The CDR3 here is CASSPVDRLAKNIQYF. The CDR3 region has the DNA TGTGCCAGCAGTCCGGTCGATAGGCTCGCCAAAAACATTCAGTACTTC.

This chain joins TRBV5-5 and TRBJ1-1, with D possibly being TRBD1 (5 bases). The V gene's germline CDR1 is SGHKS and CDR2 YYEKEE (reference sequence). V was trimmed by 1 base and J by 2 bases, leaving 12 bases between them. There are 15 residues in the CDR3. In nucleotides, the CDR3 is TGTGCCAGCAGCTTGTGGGGGGGAGTTAACACTGAAGCTTTCTTT. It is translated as CASSLWGGVNTEAFF.

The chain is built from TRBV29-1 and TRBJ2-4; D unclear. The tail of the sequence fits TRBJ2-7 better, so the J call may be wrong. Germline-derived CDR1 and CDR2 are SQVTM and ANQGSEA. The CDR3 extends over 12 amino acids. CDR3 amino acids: CSVGPKTYEQYF. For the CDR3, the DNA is TGCAGCGTTGGCCCTAAGACCTACGAGCAGTACTTC.

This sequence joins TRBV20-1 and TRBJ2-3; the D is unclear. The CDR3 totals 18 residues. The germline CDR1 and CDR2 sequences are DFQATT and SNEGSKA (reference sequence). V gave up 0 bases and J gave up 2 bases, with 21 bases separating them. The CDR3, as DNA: TGCAGTGCTAGAGAGATCGATGGGATAGGAATTAACACAGATACGCAGTATTTT. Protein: CSAREIDGIGINTDTQYF.

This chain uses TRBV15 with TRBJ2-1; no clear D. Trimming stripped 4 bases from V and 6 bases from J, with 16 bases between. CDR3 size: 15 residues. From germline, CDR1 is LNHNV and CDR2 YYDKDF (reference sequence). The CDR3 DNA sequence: TGTGCCACCAGCACGCCGGTCGGTCGAGGCAATGAGCAGTTCTTC. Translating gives CATSTPVGRGNEQFF.

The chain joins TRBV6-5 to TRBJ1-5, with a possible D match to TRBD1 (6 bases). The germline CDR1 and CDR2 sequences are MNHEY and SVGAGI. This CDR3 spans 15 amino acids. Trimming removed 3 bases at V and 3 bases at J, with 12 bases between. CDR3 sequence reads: CASSYSRGLNQPQHF. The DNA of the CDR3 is TGTGCCAGCAGTTATTCCAGGGGCCTCAATCAGCCCCAGCATTTT.

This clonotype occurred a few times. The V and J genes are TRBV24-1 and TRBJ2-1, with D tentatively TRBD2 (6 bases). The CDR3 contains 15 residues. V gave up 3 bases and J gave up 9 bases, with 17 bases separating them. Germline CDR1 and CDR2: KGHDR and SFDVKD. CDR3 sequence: CATSDVGTRYGEQFF. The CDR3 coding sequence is TGTGCCACCAGTGATGTCGGGACTCGTTACGGTGAGCAGTTCTTC.

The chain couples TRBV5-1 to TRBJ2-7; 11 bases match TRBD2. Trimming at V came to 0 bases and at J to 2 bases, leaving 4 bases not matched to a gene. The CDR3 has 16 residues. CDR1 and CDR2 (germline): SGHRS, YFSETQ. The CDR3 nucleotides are TGCGCCAGCAGCTTGGAGACTAGCGGGACTCCCTACGAGCAGTACTTC. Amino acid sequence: CASSLETSGTPYEQYF.

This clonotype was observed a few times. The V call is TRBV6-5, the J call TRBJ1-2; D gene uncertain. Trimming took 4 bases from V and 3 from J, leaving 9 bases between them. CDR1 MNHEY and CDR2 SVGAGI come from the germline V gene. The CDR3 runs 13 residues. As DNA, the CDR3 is TGTGCCAGCAGTTGGAGCGGGTACTATGGCTACACCTTC. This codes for CASSWSGYYGYTF.